The rows below give T cell receptor beta chains drawn from one sample of a study of blood T cells in healthy people across ages. One entry per CDR3 protein results from TCRdb running MiXCR on the 5' RACE reads. The repertoire holds about 1.8 million distinct CDR3 sequences, around half seen once, with approximately 2.1% in the top ten. The sample taken for sequencing was blood. All receptors come from a woman in her thirties or forties in good health. The conserved cysteine and the conserved F or W are not part of the CDR3 here.

V,J,CDR3
TRBV4-3,TRBJ2-1,ASSQNSGGGYNEQF
TRBV4-3,TRBJ2-3,ASSQQESSTDTQY
TRBV27,TRBJ2-3,ASSLGAGRITDTQY
TRBV27,TRBJ2-7,ASSFAAEQY
TRBV5-1,TRBJ2-5,ASSLKQQETQY
TRBV12-3/TRBV12-4,TRBJ2-3,ASSYRGAGTDTQY
TRBV20-1,TRBJ2-7,SAPQLAGASYEQY
TRBV12-3/TRBV12-4,TRBJ1-5,ASRAQGAGGNQPQH
TRBV20-1,TRBJ2-5,SARATSGGRIETQY
TRBV27,TRBJ1-2,ASSLFRDSLYGYT
TRBV4-2,TRBJ1-1,ASSQVGQTEAF
TRBV15,TRBJ2-5,ATSGGLFQETQY
TRBV6-1,TRBJ2-5,ASSQRGVQY
TRBV13,TRBJ2-5,ASSSPAGGDAETQY
TRBV6-2/TRBV6-3,TRBJ1-2,ASSPISAGYT
TRBV27,TRBJ2-5,ASSFSATQETQY
TRBV5-1,TRBJ2-1,ASTKRTGAYNEQF
TRBV4-1,TRBJ2-1,ASSQASHSSLGDEQF
TRBV28,TRBJ2-6,ASSLKTGGFTYSGANVLT
TRBV28,TRBJ2-1,ALKRGAYNEQF
TRBV7-2,TRBJ1-2,ASSPGQGVFYGYT
TRBV5-1,TRBJ2-5,ASSVEQGALQETQY
TRBV10-3,TRBJ1-2,AISETGTGHYGYT
TRBV7-9,-,ASSPPGLESYNEQY
TRBV12-3/TRBV12-4,TRBJ2-5,ASSGTSGGEETQY
TRBV29-1,TRBJ2-1,SVEDGGLSYNEQF
TRBV29-1,TRBJ1-2,SSAGEGGNYGYT
TRBV4-2,TRBJ2-5,ASRLGLGASGETQY
TRBV29-1,TRBJ2-3,SVDSGTGPSFGTDTQY
TRBV4-2,TRBJ2-3,ASSTGTSGETTSTDTQY
TRBV28,TRBJ2-5,ASSQTGGYETQY
TRBV4-3,TRBJ2-4,ASSQERRTLTKNIQY
TRBV5-1,TRBJ2-1,ASSLVMSGGTNEQF
TRBV7-8,TRBJ2-7,ASSLALQDEQY
TRBV2,TRBJ1-1,ASSEALGGTEAF
TRBV28,TRBJ2-7,ASSLTATYEQY
TRBV19,TRBJ2-7,ASSIDRSSYEQY
TRBV6-1,TRBJ2-7,ATRPQLPPYEQY
TRBV13,TRBJ2-1,ASSLGVQRGNNEQF
TRBV7-2,TRBJ2-5,ASSLTRGGVETQY
TRBV29-1,TRBJ2-3,SVPLDVDTQY
TRBV7-2,TRBJ2-5,ASSFAGYQETQY
TRBV29-1,TRBJ2-3,SVAGDPSTDTQY
TRBV28,TRBJ2-1,ASSDRQGFGNEQF
TRBV2,TRBJ2-1,ASRSTGFNEQF
TRBV11-2,TRBJ2-3,ASSLASKQDTQY
TRBV3-1,TRBJ2-1,ASSQGVLIGANEQF
TRBV28,TRBJ1-1,ASTGTGAQPEAF
TRBV7-9,TRBJ2-1,ASSGPPDENEQF
TRBV7-2,TRBJ2-1,ASSTGGSGNEQF